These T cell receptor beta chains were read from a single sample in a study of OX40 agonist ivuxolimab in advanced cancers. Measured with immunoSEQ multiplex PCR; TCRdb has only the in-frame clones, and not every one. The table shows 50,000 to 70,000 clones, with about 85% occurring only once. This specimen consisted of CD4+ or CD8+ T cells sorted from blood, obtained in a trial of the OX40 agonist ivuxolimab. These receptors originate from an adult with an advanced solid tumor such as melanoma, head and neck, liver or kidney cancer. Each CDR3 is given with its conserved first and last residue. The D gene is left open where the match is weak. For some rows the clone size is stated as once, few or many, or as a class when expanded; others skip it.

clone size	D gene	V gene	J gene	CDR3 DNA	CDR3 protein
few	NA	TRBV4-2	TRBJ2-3	TGTGCCAGCAGCCAAGTACTAGGCACAGATACGCAGTATTTT	CASSQVLGTDTQYF
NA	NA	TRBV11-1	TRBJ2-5	TGTGCCAGCAGCTTCCACGAGACCCAGTACTTC	CASSFHETQYF
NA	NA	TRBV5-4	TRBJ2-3	TGTGCCAGCAACCTGAGGACCTACGCTAACACAGATACGCAGTATTTT	CASNLRTYANTDTQYF
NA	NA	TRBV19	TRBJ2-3	TGTGCCAGTAGTATATCGTCAGCCACAGATACGCAGTATTTT	CASSISSATDTQYF
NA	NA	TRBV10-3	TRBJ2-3	TGTGCCATCGGAGCGTCAGGCACAGATACGCAGTATTTT	CAIGASGTDTQYF
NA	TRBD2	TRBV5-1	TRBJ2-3	TGCGCCAGCCGGGGGACTAGCGACACAGATACGCAGTATTTT	CASRGTSDTDTQYF
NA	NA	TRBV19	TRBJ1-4	TGTGCCAGTAGCCAGGTGGCTAATGAAAAACTGTTTTTT	CASSQVANEKLFF
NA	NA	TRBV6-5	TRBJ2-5	TGTGCCGGCAGTTACAGGAGAGGAGGGTACCAAGAGACCCAGTACTTC	CAGSYRRGGYQETQYF
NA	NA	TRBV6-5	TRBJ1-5	TGTGCCAGCAGTTACTCGAGAGGGGCAGCACAGCCCCAGCATTTT	CASSYSRGAAQPQHF
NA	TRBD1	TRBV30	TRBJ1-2	TGTGCCTGGATCCAGGACAGGGTCAAAGAAGACGGCTACACCTTC	CAWIQDRVKEDGYTF
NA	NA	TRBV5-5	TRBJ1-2	TGTGCCAGCAGCTCGGGACGGAACTATGGCTACACCTTC	CASSSGRNYGYTF
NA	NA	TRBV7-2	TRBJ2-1	TGTGCCAGCAGCTTAGTAGGGGGGACCCGCTACAATGAGCAGTTCTTC	CASSLVGGTRYNEQFF
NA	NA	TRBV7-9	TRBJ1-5	TGTGCCAGCAGCTTAAACCGTCAGCCCCAGCATTTT	CASSLNRQPQHF
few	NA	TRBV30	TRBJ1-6	TGTGCCTGGTCCGGACAGTCAAGGTCACCCCTCCACTTT	CAWSGQSRSPLHF
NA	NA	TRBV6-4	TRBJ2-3	TGTGCCAGCAGTGACTCGAGTGGGGTTCGGTATTTT	CASSDSSGVRYF
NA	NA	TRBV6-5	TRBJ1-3	TGTGCCGCCCTGGGGGGCTCTGGAAACACCATATATTTT	CAALGGSGNTIYF
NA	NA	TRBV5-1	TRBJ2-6	TGCGCCAGCAGCTTGGGGGGGCCCCCCTCTGGGGCCAACGTCCTGACTTTC	CASSLGGPPSGANVLTF
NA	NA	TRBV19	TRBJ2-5	TGTGCCAGTAGTGGTCAGGCCGAAGAGACCCAGTACTTC	CASSGQAEETQYF
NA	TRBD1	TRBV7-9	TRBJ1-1	TGTGCCAGCAGCCCCAGCAGGGACAGCCTCATGAACACTGAAGCTTTCTTT	CASSPSRDSLMNTEAFF
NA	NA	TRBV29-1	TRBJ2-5	TGCAGCGTCAGCAGGGGATCTGGGGAGACCCAGTACTTC	CSVSRGSGETQYF
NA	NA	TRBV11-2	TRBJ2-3	TGTGCCAGCAGCTTAACTACAGGCACAGATACGCAGTATTTT	CASSLTTGTDTQYF
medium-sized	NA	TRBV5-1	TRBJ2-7	TGCGCCAGCAGCTTTGCATCAGGCCCCGGCCCCAACGAGCAGTACTTC	CASSFASGPGPNEQYF
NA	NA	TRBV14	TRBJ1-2	TGTGCCAGCAGCCAAGGGCAGGGGTATGGCTACACCTTC	CASSQGQGYGYTF
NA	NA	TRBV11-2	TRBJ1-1	TGTGCCAGCAGCTTAGGGGTAAACACTGAAGCTTTCTTT	CASSLGVNTEAFF
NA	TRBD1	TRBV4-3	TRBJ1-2	TGCGCCAGCAGCCAAGATTCAGGGGGGCGGATAAGTGGCTACACCTTC	CASSQDSGGRISGYTF
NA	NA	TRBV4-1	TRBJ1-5	TGCGCCAGCAGCCAAGATAGACAGGAGAATCAGCCCCAGCATTTT	CASSQDRQENQPQHF
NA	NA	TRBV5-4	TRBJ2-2	TGTGCCAGCACGTATCTGGAAAACACCGGGGAGCTGTTTTTT	CASTYLENTGELFF
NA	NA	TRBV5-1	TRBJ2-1	TGCGCCAGCACCGCAGGGGTGGTGGGGGTCAATGAGCAGTTCTTC	CASTAGVVGVNEQFF
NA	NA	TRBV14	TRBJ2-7	TGTGCCAGCAGCCCGCCCGCCTCCTACGAGCAGTACTTC	CASSPPASYEQYF
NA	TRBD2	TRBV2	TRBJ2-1	TGTGCCAGCAAAGGGCTAGCGGGCTTACAGGGCAGTGAGCAGTTCTTC	CASKGLAGLQGSEQFF
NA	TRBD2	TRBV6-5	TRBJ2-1	TGTGCCAGCCGGGAAGCGGGAGGGGACAATGAGCAGTTCTTC	CASREAGGDNEQFF
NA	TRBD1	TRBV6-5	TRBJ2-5	TGTGCCAGCAGTTACACCATGGACAGGGGGGAGACCCAGTACTTC	CASSYTMDRGETQYF
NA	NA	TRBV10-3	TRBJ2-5	TGTGCCATCAGTTCCCCCGACTTCCAAGAGACCCAGTACTTC	CAISSPDFQETQYF
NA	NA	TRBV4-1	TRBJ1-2	TGCGCCAGCAGCCAAGGTATGGGAGAGGGCTATGGCTACACCTTC	CASSQGMGEGYGYTF
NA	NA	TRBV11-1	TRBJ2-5	TGTGCCAGCAGCTTAGCGTTGGGCAGACAAGAGACCCAGTACTTC	CASSLALGRQETQYF
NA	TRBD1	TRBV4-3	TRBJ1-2	TGCGCCAGCAGCCAAGATATGGAGGGGGCGTATGGCTACACCTTC	CASSQDMEGAYGYTF
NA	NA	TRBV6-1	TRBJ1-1	TGTGCCAGCAGTGTCAAGGCGATTAACACTGAAGCTTTCTTT	CASSVKAINTEAFF
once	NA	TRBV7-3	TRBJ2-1	TGTGCCAGCAGCTTAGGGTCGAGCGGGTTGACCTACAATGAGCAGTTCTTC	CASSLGSSGLTYNEQFF
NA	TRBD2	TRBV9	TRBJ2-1	TGTGCCAGCAGCGTGAGTACTAGCGGGGTCAGTTGGCAGTTCTTC	CASSVSTSGVSWQFF
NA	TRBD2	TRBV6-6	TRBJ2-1	TGTGCCAGCAGTGGCCGTAGTAGCGGGGGGGGAAATGAGCAGTTCTTC	CASSGRSSGGGNEQFF
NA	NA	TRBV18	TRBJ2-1	TGTGCCAGCTCACCGGTTGAATTGGATGAGCAGTTCTTC	CASSPVELDEQFF
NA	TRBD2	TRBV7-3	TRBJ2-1	TGTGCCAGCAGCTTAACGGGAAGGGCTAGCGGGGGGTTCGTCAATGAGCAGTTCTTC	CASSLTGRASGGFVNEQFF
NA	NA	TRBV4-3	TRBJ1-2	TGCGCCAGCAGCCAAGCACCAGGGTTTAACTATGGCTACACCTTC	CASSQAPGFNYGYTF
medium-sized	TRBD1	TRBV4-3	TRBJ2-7	TGCGCCAGCAGCCAGCACAGGGGGTCGGTCGAGCAGTACTTC	CASSQHRGSVEQYF
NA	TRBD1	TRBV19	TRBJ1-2	TGTGCCAGGAGCGACAGGGCCGTGGGAGGCTACACCTTC	CARSDRAVGGYTF
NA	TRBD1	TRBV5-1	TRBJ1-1	TGCGCCAGCAGCTTAGCGGGACAGAAGAACACTGAAGCTTTCTTT	CASSLAGQKNTEAFF